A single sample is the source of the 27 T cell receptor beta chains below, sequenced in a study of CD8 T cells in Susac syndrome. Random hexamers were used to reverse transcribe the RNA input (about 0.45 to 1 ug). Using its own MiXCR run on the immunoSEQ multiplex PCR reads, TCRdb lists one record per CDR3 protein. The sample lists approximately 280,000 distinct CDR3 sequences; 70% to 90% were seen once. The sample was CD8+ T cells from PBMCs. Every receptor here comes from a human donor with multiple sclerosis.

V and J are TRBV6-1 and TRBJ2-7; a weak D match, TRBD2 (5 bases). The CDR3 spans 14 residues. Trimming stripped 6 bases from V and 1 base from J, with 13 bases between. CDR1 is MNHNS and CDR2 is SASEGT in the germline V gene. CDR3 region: CASSESGLSYEQYF. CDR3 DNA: TGTGCCAGCAGCGAGAGCGGATTGTCCTACGAGCAGTACTTC.

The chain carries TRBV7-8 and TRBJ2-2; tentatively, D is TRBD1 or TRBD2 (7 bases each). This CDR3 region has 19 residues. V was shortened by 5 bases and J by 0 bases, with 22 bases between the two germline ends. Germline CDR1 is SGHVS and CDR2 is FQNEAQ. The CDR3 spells CASSPLRAGGDTNTGELFF. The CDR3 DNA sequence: TGTGCCAGCAGCCCCCTTCGGGCAGGGGGGGACACGAACACCGGGGAGCTGTTTTTT.

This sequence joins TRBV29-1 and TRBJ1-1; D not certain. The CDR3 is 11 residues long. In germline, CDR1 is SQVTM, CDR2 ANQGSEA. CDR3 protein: CRDREGTEAFF. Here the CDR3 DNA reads TGCAGAGACCGCGAGGGCACTGAAGCTTTCTTT.

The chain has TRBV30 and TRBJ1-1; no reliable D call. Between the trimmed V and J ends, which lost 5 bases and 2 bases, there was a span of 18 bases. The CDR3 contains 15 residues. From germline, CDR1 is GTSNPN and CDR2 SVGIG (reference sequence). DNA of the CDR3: TGTGCCTGGGAGGGCTGGGAGCCATCCAACACTGAAGCTTTCTTT. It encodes CAWEGWEPSNTEAFF.

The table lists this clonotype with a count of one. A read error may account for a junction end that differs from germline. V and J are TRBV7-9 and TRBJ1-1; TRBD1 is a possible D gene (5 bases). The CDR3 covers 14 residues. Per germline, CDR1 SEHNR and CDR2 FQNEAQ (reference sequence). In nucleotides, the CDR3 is TGTGCCAGCAGCTCCACCCGAGGGGCAGTTGAATCTTTCTTT. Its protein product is CASSSTRGAVESFF.

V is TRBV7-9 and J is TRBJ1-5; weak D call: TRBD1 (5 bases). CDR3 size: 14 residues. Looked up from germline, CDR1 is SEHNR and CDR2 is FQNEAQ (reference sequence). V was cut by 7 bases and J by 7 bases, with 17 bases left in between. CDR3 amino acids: CASTVDGASQPQHF. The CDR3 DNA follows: TGTGCCAGCACCGTGGACGGGGCGTCCCAGCCCCAGCATTTT.

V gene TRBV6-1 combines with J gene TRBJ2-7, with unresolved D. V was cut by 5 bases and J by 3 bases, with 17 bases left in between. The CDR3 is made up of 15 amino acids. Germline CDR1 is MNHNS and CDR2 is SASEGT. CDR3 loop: CASSPHRSLFYEQYF. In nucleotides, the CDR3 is TGTGCCAGCAGTCCTCACCGCTCACTATTCTACGAGCAGTACTTC.

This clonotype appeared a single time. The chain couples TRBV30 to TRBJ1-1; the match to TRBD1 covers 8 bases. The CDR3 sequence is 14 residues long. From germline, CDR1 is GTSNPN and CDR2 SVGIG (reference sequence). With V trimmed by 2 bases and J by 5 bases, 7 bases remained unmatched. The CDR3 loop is CAWSPQGAETEAFF. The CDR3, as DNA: TGTGCCTGGAGTCCTCAGGGGGCAGAAACTGAAGCTTTCTTT.

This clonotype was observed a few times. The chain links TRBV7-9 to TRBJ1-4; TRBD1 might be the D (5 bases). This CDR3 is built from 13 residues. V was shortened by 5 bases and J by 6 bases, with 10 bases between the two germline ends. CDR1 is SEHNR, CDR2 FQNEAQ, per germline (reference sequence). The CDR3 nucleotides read TGTGCCAGCAGCCCGGGGACGGATGAAAAACTGTTTTTT. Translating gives CASSPGTDEKLFF.

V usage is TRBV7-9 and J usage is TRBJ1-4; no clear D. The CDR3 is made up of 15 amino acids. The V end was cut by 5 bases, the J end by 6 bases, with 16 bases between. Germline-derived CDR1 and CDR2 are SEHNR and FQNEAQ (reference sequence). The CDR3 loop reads CASSLVSRRHEKLFF. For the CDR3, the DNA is TGTGCCAGCAGCCTGGTGTCGCGGCGGCATGAAAAACTGTTTTTT.

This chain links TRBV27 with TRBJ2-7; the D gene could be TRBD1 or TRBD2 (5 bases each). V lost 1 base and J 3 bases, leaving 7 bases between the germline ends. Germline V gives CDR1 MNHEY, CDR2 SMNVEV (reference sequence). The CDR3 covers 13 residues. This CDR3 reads CASSLWDGYEQYF. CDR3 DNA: TGTGCCAGCAGTTTATGGGACGGCTACGAGCAGTACTTC.

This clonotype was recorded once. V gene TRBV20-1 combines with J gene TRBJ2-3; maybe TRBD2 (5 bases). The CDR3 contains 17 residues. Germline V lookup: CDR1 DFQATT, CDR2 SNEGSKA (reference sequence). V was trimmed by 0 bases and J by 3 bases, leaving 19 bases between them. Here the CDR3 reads CSARDPILGPETDTQYF. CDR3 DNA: TGCAGTGCTAGAGATCCCATACTAGGGCCGGAGACAGATACGCAGTATTTT.

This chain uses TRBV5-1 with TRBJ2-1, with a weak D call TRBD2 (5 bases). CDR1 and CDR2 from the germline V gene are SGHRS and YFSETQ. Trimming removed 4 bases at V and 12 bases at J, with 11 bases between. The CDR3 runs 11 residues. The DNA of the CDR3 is TGCGCCAGCAGCCAGCCGGGATCGCAGTTCTTC. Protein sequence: CASSQPGSQFF.

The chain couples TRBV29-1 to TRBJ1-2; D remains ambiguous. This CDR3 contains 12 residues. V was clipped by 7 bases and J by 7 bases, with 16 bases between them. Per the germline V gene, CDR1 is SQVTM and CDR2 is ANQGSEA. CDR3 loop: CSAPSGSTGYTF. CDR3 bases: TGCAGCGCCCCCTCTGGGAGCACTGGCTACACCTTC. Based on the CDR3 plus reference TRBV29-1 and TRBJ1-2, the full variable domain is SAVISQKPSRDICQRGTSLTIQCQVDSQVTMMFWYRQQPGQSLTLIATANQGSEATYESGFVIDKFPISRPNLTFSTLTVSNMSPEDSSIYLCSAPSGSTGYTFGSGTRLTVV.

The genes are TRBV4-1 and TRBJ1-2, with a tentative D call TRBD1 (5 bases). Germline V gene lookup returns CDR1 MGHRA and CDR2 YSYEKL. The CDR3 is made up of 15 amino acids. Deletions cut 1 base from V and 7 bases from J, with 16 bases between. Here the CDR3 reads CASSQGDLKIGGYTF. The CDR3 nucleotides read TGCGCCAGCAGCCAAGGGGACCTGAAGATCGGTGGCTACACCTTC.

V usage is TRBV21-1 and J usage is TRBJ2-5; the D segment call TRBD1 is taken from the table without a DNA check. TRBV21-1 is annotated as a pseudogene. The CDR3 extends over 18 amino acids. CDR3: CASPRTGPWTRPQETQYF. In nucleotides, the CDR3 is TGTGCCAGCCCACGGACAGGCCCTTGGACCCGGCCCCAAGAGACCCAGTACTTC.

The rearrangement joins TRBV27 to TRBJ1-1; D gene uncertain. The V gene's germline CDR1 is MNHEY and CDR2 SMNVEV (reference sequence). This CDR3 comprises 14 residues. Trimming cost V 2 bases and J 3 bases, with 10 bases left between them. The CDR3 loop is CASSLEWGDTEAFF. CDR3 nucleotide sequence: TGTGCCAGCAGTTTAGAATGGGGTGACACTGAAGCTTTCTTT.

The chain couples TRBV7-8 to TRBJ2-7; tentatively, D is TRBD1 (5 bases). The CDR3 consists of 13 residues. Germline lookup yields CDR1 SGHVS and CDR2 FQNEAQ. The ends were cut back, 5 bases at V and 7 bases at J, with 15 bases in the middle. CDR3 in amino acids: CASSHLRASEQYF. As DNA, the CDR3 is TGTGCCAGCAGCCACCTCAGGGCGTCTGAGCAGTACTTC.

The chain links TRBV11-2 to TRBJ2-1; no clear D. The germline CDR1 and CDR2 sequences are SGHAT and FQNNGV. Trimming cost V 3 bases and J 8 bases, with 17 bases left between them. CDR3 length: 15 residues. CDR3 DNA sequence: TGTGCCAGCAGCTTCTCGCGACATGGGCGACATGAGCAGTTCTTC. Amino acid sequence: CASSFSRHGRHEQFF.

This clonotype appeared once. CDR3 coding DNA: TGTGCCAGCAGTTCCGCAATAATAGGACTCCGAGTGGTGAACACTGAAGCTTTCTTT. Protein product: CASSSAIIGLRVVNTEAFF. The J gene is TRBJ1-1, the V gene TRBV11-2; D is unclear. V was pared by 6 bases and J by 0 bases, with 26 bases between. Looked up from germline, CDR1 is SGHAT and CDR2 is FQNNGV. The CDR3 has 19 residues.

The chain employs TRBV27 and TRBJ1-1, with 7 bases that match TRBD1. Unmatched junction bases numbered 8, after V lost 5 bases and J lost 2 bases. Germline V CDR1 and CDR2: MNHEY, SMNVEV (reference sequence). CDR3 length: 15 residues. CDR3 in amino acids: CASSPPGQQNTEAFF. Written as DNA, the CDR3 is TGTGCCAGCAGTCCTCCGGGACAGCAAAACACTGAAGCTTTCTTT.

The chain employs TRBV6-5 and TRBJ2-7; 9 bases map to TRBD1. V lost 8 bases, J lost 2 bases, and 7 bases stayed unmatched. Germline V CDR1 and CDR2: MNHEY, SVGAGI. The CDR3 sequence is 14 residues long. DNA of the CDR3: TGTGCCAGCTGGACAGGGGAAATAGCCTACGAGCAGTACTTC. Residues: CASWTGEIAYEQYF.

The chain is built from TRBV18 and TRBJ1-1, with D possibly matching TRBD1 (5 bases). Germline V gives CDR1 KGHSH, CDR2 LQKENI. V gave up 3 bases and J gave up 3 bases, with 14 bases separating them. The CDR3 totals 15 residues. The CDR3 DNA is TGTGCCAGCTCACCCGGTGCGGGGGGATACACTGAAGCTTTCTTT. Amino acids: CASSPGAGGYTEAFF.

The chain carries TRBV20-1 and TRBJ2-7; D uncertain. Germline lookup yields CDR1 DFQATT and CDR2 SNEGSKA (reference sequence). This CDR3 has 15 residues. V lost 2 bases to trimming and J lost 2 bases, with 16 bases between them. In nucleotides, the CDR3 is TGCAGTGCTAGACCCCTGGGAAGGCGTACCTACGAGCAGTACTTC. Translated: CSARPLGRRTYEQYF.

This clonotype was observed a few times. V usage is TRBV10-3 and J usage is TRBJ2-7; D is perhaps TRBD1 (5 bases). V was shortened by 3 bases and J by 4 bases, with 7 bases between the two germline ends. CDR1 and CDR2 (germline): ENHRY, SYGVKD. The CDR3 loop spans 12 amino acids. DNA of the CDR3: TGTGCCATCAGTGAAGACAGATACGAGCAGTACTTC. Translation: CAISEDRYEQYF.

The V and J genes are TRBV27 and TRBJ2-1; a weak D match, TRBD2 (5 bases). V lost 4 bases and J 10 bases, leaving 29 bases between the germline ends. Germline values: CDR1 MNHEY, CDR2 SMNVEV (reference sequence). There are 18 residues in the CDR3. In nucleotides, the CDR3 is TGTGCCAGCAGTTCCCATATAGGAGCGGAGCCCTTTACAATAGAGCAGTTCTTC. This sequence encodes CASSSHIGAEPFTIEQFF.

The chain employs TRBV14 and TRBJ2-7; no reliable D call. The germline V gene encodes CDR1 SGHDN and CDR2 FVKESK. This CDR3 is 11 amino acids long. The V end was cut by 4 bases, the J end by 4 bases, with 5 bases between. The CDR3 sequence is CASSLKYEQYF. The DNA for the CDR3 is TGTGCCAGCAGCCTAAAATACGAGCAGTACTTC.